This TCR beta chain derives from a study of radiotherapy plus CTLA-4 blockade in lung cancer. Study at large: Among patients, 15% to 20% showed objective responses, and 25% to 35% had disease control.

Produced via immunoSEQ multiplex PCR; TCRdb's table is partial and in-frame only. The sample records about 90,000 clones, around four fifths being singletons. Ipilimumab-mediated CTLA-4 blockade plus focal radiation was given to patients having chemo-refractory metastatic non-small-cell lung cancer. This clone was seen a few times. Its antigen is unidentified. Findings and caveats of the study: Once radiotherapy plus ipilimumab had been given, TCR clones derived from tumor expanded in blood. Interferon-beta, together with early blood T cell clone dynamics, reportedly best predicted response.

The CDR3 sequence is 14 residues long. V lost 0 bases, J lost 0 bases, and 7 bases lay in between. Germline V CDR1 and CDR2: SGHDT, YYEEEE. The chain recombines TRBV5-6 with TRBJ2-7, with unresolved D. The source was peripheral blood, collected from a patient treated with radiotherapy plus ipilimumab. This sequence originates from a human donor with non-small cell lung cancer that progressed on radiotherapy plus ipilimumab. The CDR3 reads CASSLGVSSYEQYF. The CDR3, as DNA: TGTGCCAGCAGCTTGGGGGTCAGCTCCTACGAGCAGTACTTC.